The rows below give T cell receptor beta chains drawn from one sample of a study of blood T cell repertoires in COVID-19. Assay: immunoSEQ multiplex PCR; the TCRdb copy retains only in-frame clones and omits some. The sample has approximately 200,000 clones; 88% are singletons. The source material was peripheral blood. The receptors originated from a man between 25 and 39 years old with acute or convalescent COVID-19. The CDR3 runs from the conserved cysteine through the conserved F or W. A D gene is named only where the DNA matches it firmly. Not every row has a clone size; where given, it reads once, few, many or a size class.

>few|TRBD2|TRBV30|TRBJ2-4
TGTGCCTGGAGTCTTTGGGCTAGCGGGAGTCGTGAGGCCAAAAACATTCAGTACTTC
CAWSLWASGSREAKNIQYF
>-|TRBD1|TRBV23-1|TRBJ1-5
TGCGCCAGCAGTCAGGTTAAACAGGGGGCAAATCAGCCCCAGCATTTT
CASSQVKQGANQPQHF
>-|TRBD2|TRBV12-5|TRBJ2-1
TGTGCTAGTTTGACTAGCGGGGGGGTAAATGAGCAGTTCTTC
CASLTSGGVNEQFF
>-|TRBD1|TRBV5-5|TRBJ1-4
TGTGCCAGCAGCTCGACCGGACAGGGGGCATGGTTGAATGAAAAACTGTTTTTT
CASSSTGQGAWLNEKLFF
>-|TRBD1|TRBV12-3/TRBV12-4|TRBJ2-4
TGTGCCAGCAGTTTAGCGGGGGGACAGGGGCAGCACTTC
CASSLAGGQGQHF
>-|-|TRBV3-1/TRBV3-2|TRBJ2-7
TGTGCCAGCAGCCGGACAGAGTACTACGAGCAGTACTTC
CASSRTEYYEQYF
>few|-|TRBV6-5|TRBJ1-5
TGTGCCAGCAGTTACTCCGGACAGAGCAATCAGCCCCAGCATTTT
CASSYSGQSNQPQHF
>-|-|TRBV5-6|TRBJ1-1
TGTGCCAGCAGCTTTGGTACAGGAACTGAAGCTTTCTTT
CASSFGTGTEAFF
>once|-|TRBV28|TRBJ1-2
TGTGCCAGCCGAATAAAGGGCCGGGAGGGCTACACCTTC
CASRIKGREGYTF
>-|-|TRBV14|TRBJ1-4
TGTGCCAGCAGCCGGAGACCCCGTGGGGAAAAACTGTTTTTT
CASSRRPRGEKLFF
>-|TRBD1|TRBV6-5|TRBJ1-2
TGTGCCAGCAGAGCGGGACAGGGGGCACATGGCTACACCTTC
CASRAGQGAHGYTF
>-|TRBD2|TRBV5-1|TRBJ2-1
TGCGCCAGCAGCTTGACCTCTAGCGGGGCCTACAATGAGCAGTTCTTC
CASSLTSSGAYNEQFF
>-|-|TRBV24-1|TRBJ2-1
TGTGCCACCGAAAAGCTTAATGAGCAGTTCTTC
CATEKLNEQFF
>-|TRBD1|TRBV28|TRBJ1-1
TGTGCCAGCAGTTTTTTGGACAGGGGGCACACTGAAGCTTTCTTT
CASSFLDRGHTEAFF
>-|TRBD1|TRBV6-5|TRBJ1-5
TGTGCCAGCAGTTCGGACAGGCTGGGTCAGCCCCAGCATTTT
CASSSDRLGQPQHF
>-|-|TRBV6-1|TRBJ1-1
TGTGCCAGCAGTGACAGGCAGAACACTGAAGCTTTCTTT
CASSDRQNTEAFF
>-|-|TRBV28|TRBJ1-2
TGTGCCAGCAGTTCGAATCAGGGAACCCGTTCTAACTATGGCTACACCTTC
CASSSNQGTRSNYGYTF
>-|-|TRBV7-3|TRBJ1-5
TGTGCCAGCAGCTCGTCAGGGGATCAGCCCCAGCATTTT
CASSSSGDQPQHF
>-|-|TRBV27|TRBJ1-5
TGTGCCAGCAGCCCACAGGGTCTCTTAACGGAGCCCCAGCATTTT
CASSPQGLLTEPQHF
>-|-|TRBV5-6|TRBJ1-1
TGTGCCAGCAGCTTGATTTATTCGTCGGGGGAAGCTTTCTTT
CASSLIYSSGEAFF
>-|TRBD1|TRBV30|TRBJ1-1
TGTGCCTGGAGTGCCCTGACAGGGCAAGCTTTCTTT
CAWSALTGQAFF
>-|-|TRBV14|TRBJ1-2
TGTGCCAGCAGCCGAAGGTCGGGAAACTATGGCTACACCTTC
CASSRRSGNYGYTF
>-|-|TRBV2|TRBJ1-5
TGTGCCAGCAGTGAAGCCGTGGCAGGTGGGGCCACGCCCCAGCATTTT
CASSEAVAGGATPQHF
>-|TRBD1|TRBV6-5|TRBJ1-5
TGTGCCAGCAGTTACCCCAGGAGGACAGGAGATCAGCCCCAGCATTTT
CASSYPRRTGDQPQHF
>-|TRBD1|TRBV18|TRBJ1-5
TGTGCCAGCTCACCTACGCCGGGACAGGGCGATGATAGCAATCAGCCCCAGCATTTT
CASSPTPGQGDDSNQPQHF
>-|-|TRBV15|TRBJ1-4
TGTGCCACCAGCAGAATCCCCAGGGGCACTAATGAAAAACTGTTTTTT
CATSRIPRGTNEKLFF
>-|-|TRBV2|TRBJ2-3
TGTGCCACCTCACTAGATTCCACAGATACGCAGTATTTT
CATSLDSTDTQYF
>once|TRBD1|TRBV29-1|TRBJ1-2
TGCAGCGTGTCTAAATGGGACAGGGGAGGCTATGGCTACACCTTC
CSVSKWDRGGYGYTF
>-|-|TRBV30|TRBJ1-5
TGTGCCTGGAACTCGGTAGGTGGAACGGGTCAGCCCCAGCATTTT
CAWNSVGGTGQPQHF
>-|-|TRBV19|TRBJ1-2
TGTGCCAGTAGTGGGTTACGGGAGGACTATGGCTACACCTTC
CASSGLREDYGYTF
>-|-|TRBV28|TRBJ2-5
TGTGCCAGCAGTCTCCGCCCTAGCACTGGGGAGACCCAGTACTTC
CASSLRPSTGETQYF
>once|TRBD1|TRBV5-8|TRBJ1-2
TGTGCCAGCAGCCGCGGGACAGGGCGGTATGGCTACACCTTC
CASSRGTGRYGYTF
>-|-|TRBV7-3|TRBJ2-1
TGTGCCAGCAGCTTAGGGGCGGGGTGGGACAATGAGCAGTTCTTC
CASSLGAGWDNEQFF
>-|-|TRBV6-5|TRBJ2-3
TGTGCCAGCAGTTACGGGGCTTCCACAGATACGCAGTATTTT
CASSYGASTDTQYF
>-|TRBD2|TRBV7-2|TRBJ2-3
TGTGCCAGCAGCTTAGTGGTTAGCGGGGGAACAGATACGCAGTATTTT
CASSLVVSGGTDTQYF
>once|-|TRBV15|TRBJ1-2
TGTGCCACCAGCAGAGATCCGGCTAACTATGGCTACACCTTC
CATSRDPANYGYTF
>-|TRBD2|TRBV19|TRBJ2-7
TGTGCCAGTAGTATAGTAGGGCGGGAGCGTGGCGAGCAGTACTTC
CASSIVGRERGEQYF
>-|-|TRBV10-3|TRBJ2-7
TGTGCCATCAGTGAGGGACAGCGTTCCTCCACCTTCTCCTACGAGCAGTACTTC
CAISEGQRSSTFSYEQYF
>once|-|TRBV30|TRBJ1-5
TGTGCCTGCACGGGGGGGATTAGCAATCAGCCCCAGCATTTT
CACTGGISNQPQHF
>-|-|TRBV5-1|TRBJ1-2
TGCGCCAGCAGCTTGGGGCAGGGGACCTATGGCTACACCTTC
CASSLGQGTYGYTF
>-|-|TRBV15|TRBJ1-6
TGTGCCACCAGCAGGGTCAGGCAGAATTCACCCCTCCACTTT
CATSRVRQNSPLHF
>-|TRBD2|TRBV18|TRBJ2-3
TGTGCCAGCTCACATAGCGGACTAGCGAGCCTCACAGATACGCAGTATTTT
CASSHSGLASLTDTQYF
>-|-|TRBV7-8|TRBJ1-2
TGTGCCAGCAGCTTTTCACAGGGAAGTCCCTATGGCTACACCTTC
CASSFSQGSPYGYTF
>-|TRBD2|TRBV5-4|TRBJ2-2
TGTGCCAGCAGCAAACTAGCGGGGGACACCGGGGAGCTGTTTTTT
CASSKLAGDTGELFF
>-|TRBD2|TRBV19|TRBJ2-2
TGTGCCAGTAGCACTAGCGGTGCGAACACCGGGGAGCTGTTTTTT
CASSTSGANTGELFF
>-|-|TRBV29-1|TRBJ1-2
TGCAGCGTTGAAGAACGTACTCGGGGGTGGGGAGGCTACACCTTC
CSVEERTRGWGGYTF
>-|TRBD1|TRBV2|TRBJ2-4
TGTGCCAGTCTATACCCAACGGACAGGAGAGCCAAAAACATTCAGTACTTC
CASLYPTDRRAKNIQYF
>-|-|TRBV4-1|TRBJ2-5
TGCGCCAGCAGCCAAGATCGAGGGTCAGGGGCCCAGTACTTC
CASSQDRGSGAQYF